This entry is about one T cell receptor (beta chain). Its antigen is as yet unknown. A read error may account for a junction end that differs from germline. There were likely unrecorded immune exposures, though donors were nominally healthy when sampled. The source of the sample is a study of cytomegalovirus exposure and HLA in healthy donors. Study results and limitations: For TCR beta chains, V- and J-gene trimming was later linked to a missense DCLRE1C variant. In an earlier analysis, productive rearrangement rates for most beta V segments clustered near 87% or 30%.

Germline-derived CDR1 and CDR2 are SEHNR and FQNEAQ (reference sequence). CDR3 length equals 14 residues. PCR was performed using 60 Vbeta and 13 Jbeta primers. In the source study's methods: It was a later analysis that counted about 80 million unique TCR beta chains, of which roughly 10 million were shared. The repertoire was sequenced with immunoSEQ multiplex PCR; TCRdb's copy has only in-frame clones and lacks some. For V, J and clone size, that table is used; D and trimming come from the DNA. The sample holds about 270,000 clones, roughly 70% seen once. The sample consisted of PBMCs. The chain uses TRBV7-9 and TRBJ1-2, with 8 bases identical to TRBD1. The TCR comes from a female donor in good health and CMV-seronegative. CDR3 DNA sequence: TGTGCCAGCAGCTTAGATGGACAGGGACATGGCTACGCCTTC. It is translated as CASSLDGQGHGYAF.